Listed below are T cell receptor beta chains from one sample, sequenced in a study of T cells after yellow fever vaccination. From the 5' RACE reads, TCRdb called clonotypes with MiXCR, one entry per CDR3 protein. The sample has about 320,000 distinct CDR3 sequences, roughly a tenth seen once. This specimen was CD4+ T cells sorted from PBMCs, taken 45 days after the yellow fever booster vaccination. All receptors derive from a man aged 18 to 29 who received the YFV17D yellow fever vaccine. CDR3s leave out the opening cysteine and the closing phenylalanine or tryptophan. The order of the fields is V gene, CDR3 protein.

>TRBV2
ASKDRYTSYEQY
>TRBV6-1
ASSEVGVGGYT
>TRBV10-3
AIAPRDPSYEQY
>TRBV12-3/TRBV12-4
ASSTIDRGQETQY
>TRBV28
ASSPGIGEGTGELF
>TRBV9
ASSGTGFNGELF
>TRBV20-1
SANRVTNEKLF
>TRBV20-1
SATEGVTDTQY
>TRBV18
ASSLSDTDTQY
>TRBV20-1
SARTGNTGELF
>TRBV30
AWSGAQETQY
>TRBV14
ASSRGPSEKLF
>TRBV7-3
ASSLRGDTDTQY
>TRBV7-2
ASSPRAGTGDIQY
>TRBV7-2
ASSTPGQQY
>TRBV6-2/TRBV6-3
ASTRHRGDEQF
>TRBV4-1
ASSQIGARDRL
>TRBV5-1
ASSPLGLAGREQF
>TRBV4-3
ASSQGDRGEGGYT
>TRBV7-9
ASSFSGGHTGELF
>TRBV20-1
SAELAGMQY
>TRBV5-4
ASSSTDRGGYT
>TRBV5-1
ASSLTPPTDTQY
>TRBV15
ATSWRGRDNEQF
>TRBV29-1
SVTDRARYGYT
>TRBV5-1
ASSLTGGDGTEAF
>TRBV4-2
ASSQELAGGYDEQF